This TCR beta chain was recovered during a study of shared clonotypes between healthy human individuals. Study at large: Donors, aged 18 to 49, were a couple of women and a few men.

All donors were healthy HIV-negative adults lacking recent acute infections or vaccinations. This CDR3 spans 15 amino acids. Per the germline V gene, CDR1 is SGHTA and CDR2 is FQGNSA. J lost 2 bases, V lost 6 bases, and 4 bases had no gene match. Splitting of each subset's genomic DNA was done evenly across several immunoSEQ plates. TCRdb's copy holds only in-frame clones and misses some; the assay was immunoSEQ multiplex PCR. The sample lists about 500,000 clones; 77% were seen once. The chain is built from TRBV7-2 and TRBJ2-7, with TRBD2 identical over 13 bases. The specimen sequenced was PBMCs. This receptor was obtained from a woman aged 40 to 50 in good health. Some clones in this sample may be carry-over from other donors' samples. The CDR3 DNA follows: TGTGCCAGCAGTTGGACTAGCGGGGGCCCCTACGAGCAGTACTTC. This gives the protein CASSWTSGGPYEQYF.